This T cell receptor beta chain derives from a study of blood T cells in healthy people across ages. Overall study findings and caveats: Diversity was higher, and naive CD4+ cells more numerous, in long-lived donors than in aged donors.

V was cut by 3 bases and J by 0 bases, with 14 bases left in between. Germline-derived CDR1 and CDR2 are DFQATT and SNEGSKA (reference sequence). This CDR3 has 15 amino acids. With respect to this clonotype: Its specificity is not known.

It was with a sample-barcoded 5' primer and a J-beta primer mix that a second PCR of about 6 to 11 cycles was run. TCRdb reprocessed the 5' RACE reads via MiXCR and lists one record per CDR3 protein. This sample has 550,000 to 600,000 distinct CDR3 sequences, with roughly a quarter found just once. The chain employs TRBV20-1 and TRBJ1-2, with D perhaps matching TRBD1 (5 bases). The sequenced sample was blood. This TCR was sampled from a woman between 65 and 79 years old in good health. CDR3 residues: CSASNNRIANYGYTF. The CDR3 nucleotides read TGCAGTGCTAGCAATAACAGGATAGCTAACTATGGCTACACCTTC.